This entry concerns a single T cell receptor beta chain. Profiling relied on immunoSEQ multiplex PCR, and the TCRdb table lists in-frame clones only, not all of them. This repertoire shows under 15,000 clones, roughly three fifths found once; its top ten account for approximately 2.4%. This sample stems from a study of neoadjuvant anti-PD-1 for oral cavity cancer. Germline CDR1 is WSHSY and CDR2 is SAAADI. Trimming at V came to 4 bases and at J to 1 base, leaving 8 bases not matched to a gene. This CDR3 spans 16 amino acids. The receptor was isolated from a person aged 40 to 85 with oral cavity squamous cell carcinoma. This specimen was PBMCs, taken before nivolumab (anti-PD-1) treatment. The V gene is TRBV10-2, the J gene TRBJ1-1; 8 nucleotides align to TRBD1. CDR3 in amino acids: CASSVPGQAKNTEAFF. CDR3 DNA: TGCGCCAGCAGTGTGCCGGGACAGGCAAAGAACACTGAAGCTTTCTTT.